Listed here are 31 T cell receptor beta chains from one sample, sequenced in a study of shared T cell receptors in the human thymus. Assay: immunoSEQ multiplex PCR; the TCRdb copy retains only in-frame clones and omits some. Of 640,000 or so clones listed, 70% to 90% are singletons. This sample also appeared in a second study, on human thymus T cells.

The sequenced sample consisted of thymocytes. The origin of the receptors is a boy younger than two with a congenital heart defect.

V and J are TRBV19 and TRBJ2-6; 8 nucleotides agree with TRBD1. Looked up from germline, CDR1 is LNHDA and CDR2 is SQIVND (reference sequence). This CDR3 has 16 amino acids. V was clipped by 7 bases and J by 4 bases; unmatched bases: 9. CDR3 residues: CASIKGQGAGANVLTF. Here the CDR3 DNA reads TGTGCCAGTATTAAAGGACAGGGTGCCGGGGCCAACGTCCTGACTTTC.

The chain employs TRBV4-2 and TRBJ2-1, with TRBD1 matching 8 bases. Germline assignment: CDR1 LGHNA and CDR2 YNFKEQ. This CDR3 spans 18 amino acids. The V segment lost 1 base and the J segment 5 bases; nucleotides outside the gene matches: 13. CDR3 amino acids: CASSQAVITGGTHNEQFF. CDR3 nucleotide sequence: TGTGCCAGCAGCCAAGCTGTTATCACAGGGGGAACCCACAATGAGCAGTTCTTC.

This chain links TRBV4-3 with TRBJ2-3; D might be TRBD2 (7 bases). This CDR3 spans 16 amino acids. Trimming left V 0 bases short and J 6 bases short, with 16 bases between. Germline V CDR1 and CDR2: LGHNA, YSLEER. CDR3 region: CASSQDHRGARDTQYF. As DNA, the CDR3 is TGCGCCAGCAGCCAAGATCATCGGGGGGCCCGCGATACGCAGTATTTT.

The gene calls are TRBV7-9 and TRBJ1-4; 10 bases are shared with TRBD1. CDR1 is SEHNR, CDR2 FQNEAQ, per germline (reference sequence). The ends lost 5 bases at V and 5 bases at J; junction bases unmatched: 11. The CDR3 is 17 amino acids. Here the CDR3 reads CASSPRTGGNLNEKLFF. In DNA form, the CDR3 reads TGTGCCAGCAGCCCTCGGACAGGGGGTAACCTCAATGAAAAACTGTTTTTT.

This sequence joins TRBV19 and TRBJ1-2; TRBD1 matches 7 bases. There are 19 residues in the CDR3. CDR1 is LNHDA, CDR2 SQIVND, per germline (reference sequence). Trimming took 3 bases from V and 4 from J; bases not matched to a gene: 20. The CDR3 DNA reads TGTGCCAGTAGTATTTGGGACCCCGGGACAGTTGGTCCGAGCTATGGCTACACCTTC. Protein: CASSIWDPGTVGPSYGYTF.

The chain uses TRBV7-9 and TRBJ2-1; 7 nucleotides line up with TRBD2. In germline, CDR1 is SEHNR, CDR2 FQNEAQ (reference sequence). V was pared by 1 base and J by 0 bases, with 0 bases of the junction left unmatched. The CDR3 runs 15 residues. The CDR3 nucleotides read TGTGCCAGCAGCTTAGGCGGGGGCTCCTACAATGAGCAGTTCTTC. This codes for CASSLGGGSYNEQFF.

The chain is built from TRBV18 and TRBJ1-2, with D unresolved. This CDR3 contains 14 residues. V was shortened by 1 base and J by 2 bases, with 8 bases between the two germline ends. Germline CDR1 is KGHSH and CDR2 is LQKENI. CDR3 in amino acids: CASSPRLENYGYTF. CDR3 nucleotides: TGTGCCAGCTCACCACGCCTGGAGAACTATGGCTACACCTTC. Looking up the rest from reference TRBV18 and TRBJ1-2 gives the full variable domain: NAGVMQNPRHLVRRRGQEARLRCSPMKGHSHVYWYRQLPEEGLKFMVYLQKENIIDESGMPKERFSAEFPKEGPSILRIQQVVRGDSAAYFCASSPRLENYGYTFGSGTRLTVV.

The rearrangement uses TRBV6-6 and TRBJ2-1, with 9 nucleotides matching TRBD2. Losses at the gene ends were 4 bases for V and 9 bases for J; bases not matched to a gene: 13. Germline CDR1 MNHNY, CDR2 SVGAGI (reference sequence). The CDR3 spans 16 residues. In DNA, the CDR3 is TGTGCCAGCAGTTCGGGTACCGGGACTAGCTGTTTTGAGCAGTTCTTC. It yields the protein CASSSGTGTSCFEQFF.

Details on this clone: An end of the junction differs from the germline gene, which may be a read error. V gene TRBV27 combines with J gene TRBJ1-1; perhaps TRBD1 as D (6 bases). Germline lookup yields CDR1 MNHEY and CDR2 SMNVEV (reference sequence). The CDR3 spans 13 residues. The CDR3 reads CAGSRDIEDEAFF. In nucleotides, the CDR3 is TGTGCCGGCAGCCGGGACATCGAGGATGAAGCTTTCTTT.

This chain joins TRBV5-6 and TRBJ2-3; TRBD2 might be the D (5 bases). The germline CDR1 and CDR2 sequences are SGHDT and YYEEEE. There are 11 residues in the CDR3. Trimming shortened V by 7 bases and J by 6 bases, and 9 bases separated the two germline ends. CDR3 amino acids: CASEGMDTQYF. DNA for the CDR3: TGTGCCAGCGAGGGAATGGATACGCAGTATTTT.

The chain employs TRBV29-1 and TRBJ1-2, with a tentative D call TRBD1 (5 bases). The CDR3 loop spans 13 amino acids. Germline V gene data show CDR1 as SQVTM and CDR2 as ANQGSEA. V was clipped by 6 bases and J by 8 bases, with 19 bases between them. The CDR3 bases are TGCAGCGTACCGGGAGGCGGGGGAAGGGGCTACACCTTC. It specifies CSVPGGGGRGYTF.

V and J are TRBV7-2 and TRBJ2-5; 7 nucleotides align to TRBD2. The CDR3 is 19 amino acids. Looked up from germline, CDR1 is SGHTA and CDR2 is FQGNSA. The junction had 26 bases not matched to a gene; V was cut back by 8 bases and J by 5 bases. The CDR3 here is CASVDLGGLLGGRWETQYF. The CDR3, as DNA: TGTGCCAGCGTAGATTTGGGTGGCTTACTGGGAGGGCGTTGGGAGACCCAGTACTTC.

The J gene is TRBJ1-2, the V gene TRBV18; 7 bases agree with TRBD1. CDR1 and CDR2 (germline): KGHSH, LQKENI. The CDR3 loop spans 17 amino acids. The trim removed 4 bases at V and 3 bases at J, leaving 14 bases unmatched. This CDR3 reads CASSLRTRIGTDYGYTF. The CDR3 DNA is TGTGCCAGCTCACTAAGAACCAGGATCGGGACAGACTATGGCTACACCTTC.

The chain couples TRBV28 to TRBJ1-6; 9 bases are a match to TRBD1. V was clipped by 5 bases and J by 10 bases; unmatched bases: 9. The CDR3 extends over 15 amino acids. Germline CDR1 reads MDHEN; CDR2 reads SYDVKM. The CDR3 DNA reads TGTGCCAGCAGTCCAAAGGACAGGGGAGGCTCACCCCTCCACTTT. The encoded protein is CASSPKDRGGSPLHF.

As DNA, the CDR3 is TGCAGCGTTGACTCAGACAGGCACACTGAAGCTTTCTTT. Translated, it gives CSVDSDRHTEAFF. The chain employs TRBV29-1 and TRBJ1-1; a weak D match, TRBD1 (6 bases). The V gene lost 3 bases and the J gene lost 3 bases, with 11 bases spanning the gap. The CDR3 spans 13 residues. Germline V lookup: CDR1 SQVTM, CDR2 ANQGSEA.

The V gene is TRBV28, the J gene TRBJ2-1, with 9 positions matching TRBD2. CDR1 and CDR2 (germline): MDHEN, SYDVKM. Trimming took 2 bases from V and 5 from J; bases not matched to a gene: 7. The CDR3 covers 16 residues. CDR3 nucleotide sequence: TGTGCCAGCAGTTTAGCTGGTACTAGCGGGCACAATGAGCAGTTCTTC. This translates into CASSLAGTSGHNEQFF. The full variable domain, its missing parts supplied by reference TRBV28 and TRBJ2-1, is DVKVTQSSRYLVKRTGEKVFLECVQDMDHENMFWYRQDPGLGLRLIYFSYDVKMKEKGDIPEGYSVSREKKERFSLILESASTNQTSMYLCASSLAGTSGHNEQFFGPGTRLTVL.

CDR3 coding DNA: TGTGCCAGCAGCTTGGGGCAGGGTAGTTCACCCCTCCACTTT. It specifies CASSLGQGSSPLHF. The chain has TRBV5-4 and TRBJ1-6; TRBD1 might be the D (5 bases). The CDR3 is 14 residues long. Trimming took 0 bases from V and 9 from J, leaving 10 bases between them. Germline V CDR1 and CDR2: SGHNT, YYREEE (reference sequence).

This clone was seen a few times. The rearrangement uses TRBV4-3 and TRBJ2-1; 7 bases agree with TRBD1. The CDR3 has 15 amino acids. V was pared by 2 bases and J by 5 bases, with 6 bases of the junction left unmatched. The germline gives CDR1 LGHNA, CDR2 YSLEER. The CDR3 loop is CASSQRQGVNNEQFF. CDR3 in DNA: TGCGCCAGCAGCCAACGGCAGGGGGTGAACAATGAGCAGTTCTTC.

The chain carries TRBV7-6 and TRBJ2-7; 8 bases align to TRBD2. The CDR3 covers 14 residues. With V trimmed by 3 bases and J by 4 bases, 5 bases remained unmatched. CDR1 and CDR2 from the germline V gene are SGHVS and FNYEAQ. CDR3 coding DNA: TGTGCCAGCAGCTTCGGGACTAGGGGTTACGAGCAGTACTTC. The encoded protein is CASSFGTRGYEQYF.

This chain links TRBV29-1 with TRBJ1-1; D gene uncertain. Germline V gene lookup returns CDR1 SQVTM and CDR2 ANQGSEA. There are 14 residues in the CDR3. The V end was cut by 6 bases, the J end by 1 base, with 15 bases between. Written as DNA, the CDR3 is TGCAGCGTGGCCCCACGGGAAGAGAACACTGAAGCTTTCTTT. Protein sequence: CSVAPREENTEAFF.

The chain couples TRBV19 to TRBJ1-5; 10 nucleotides align to TRBD1. CDR1 and CDR2 (germline): LNHDA, SQIVND (reference sequence). This CDR3 is 16 amino acids long. V shed 5 bases and J 5 bases; nucleotides not matched to a gene: 9. The CDR3 is CASSLLDRGRDQPQHF. In DNA form, the CDR3 reads TGTGCCAGTAGTCTCCTCGACAGGGGGCGTGATCAGCCCCAGCATTTT.

The chain recombines TRBV9 with TRBJ2-3, with a weak D call TRBD2 (6 bases). The CDR3 has 14 residues. Germline CDR1 SGDLS, CDR2 YYNGEE. V dropped 3 bases and J dropped 0 bases, with 8 bases sitting between them. The CDR3 reads CASSGGTSTDTQYF. CDR3 DNA sequence: TGTGCCAGCAGCGGTGGGACTAGCACAGATACGCAGTATTTT.

The chain carries TRBV9 and TRBJ1-1; 11 bases line up with TRBD1. The CDR3 sequence is 15 residues long. Trimming cost V 0 bases and J 4 bases; bases outside gene matches: 2. CDR1 is SGDLS, CDR2 YYNGEE, per germline. This CDR3 reads CASSVGDRGVTEAFF. The CDR3 nucleotides are TGTGCCAGCAGCGTAGGGGACAGGGGGGTCACTGAAGCTTTCTTT. The variable domain in full, completed from reference TRBV9 and TRBJ1-1, reads DSGVTQTPKHLITATGQRVTLRCSPRSGDLSVYWYQQSLDQGLQFLIQYYNGEERAKGNILERFSAQQFPDLHSELNLSSLELGDSALYFCASSVGDRGVTEAFFGQGTRLTVV.

V usage is TRBV12-5 and J usage is TRBJ2-7; perhaps TRBD1 as D (5 bases). The V end was cut by 2 bases, the J end by 0 bases, with 14 bases between. Germline V gives CDR1 LGHNT, CDR2 FRNRAP. The CDR3 sequence is 16 residues long. CDR3 sequence reads: CASGLNKGIVSYEQYF. In nucleotides, the CDR3 is TGTGCTAGTGGTTTGAACAAGGGGATCGTCTCCTACGAGCAGTACTTC.

The gene calls are TRBV4-1 and TRBJ1-1; 10 positions match TRBD1. Germline loops: CDR1 MGHRA, CDR2 YSYEKL. Trimming cost V 3 bases and J 3 bases; bases outside gene matches: 16. The CDR3 sequence is 19 residues long. DNA for the CDR3: TGCGCCAGCAGCCAGGAATCGGCCGGGACAGGGGATACGGACACTGAAGCTTTCTTT. It yields the protein CASSQESAGTGDTDTEAFF.

The gene calls are TRBV13 and TRBJ2-1; a weak D match, TRBD2 (5 bases). CDR1 and CDR2 (germline): PRHDT, FYEKMQ (reference sequence). V shed 5 bases and J shed 8 bases, with 22 bases lying between them. This CDR3 spans 16 amino acids. The CDR3 DNA reads as TGTGCCAGCAGCCCCGAGGGCCGGGCGCGTGAACATGAGCAGTTCTTC. Encoded protein: CASSPEGRAREHEQFF.

The CDR3 loop is CASSMDRGRYLNYGYTF. DNA for the CDR3: TGTGCCAGTAGTATGGACAGGGGGCGATACCTTAACTATGGCTACACCTTC. The rearrangement uses TRBV19 and TRBJ1-2; 11 bases are a match to TRBD1. This CDR3 is built from 17 residues. Looked up from germline, CDR1 is LNHDA and CDR2 is SQIVND (reference sequence). Trimming cost V 3 bases and J 1 base; bases outside gene matches: 7.

The CDR3, as DNA: TGTGCCAGCAGTTTAAAAGAAGGAAAGGGACTTGAGAACATTCAGTACTTC. Its translation is CASSLKEGKGLENIQYF. The chain couples TRBV27 to TRBJ2-4; the D gene is possibly TRBD2 (6 bases). Germline lookup yields CDR1 MNHEY and CDR2 SMNVEV (reference sequence). The CDR3 sequence is 17 residues long. V lost 2 bases to trimming and J lost 7 bases, with 21 bases between them.

The J gene is TRBJ2-1, the V gene TRBV28; D remains unclear. The length of the CDR3 is 15 residues. The V and J ends lost 2 bases and 8 bases respectively, with 16 bases between them. The germline gives CDR1 MDHEN, CDR2 SYDVKM. CDR3 region: CASSLTCRPGDEQFF. CDR3 DNA sequence: TGTGCCAGCAGTTTAACGTGTCGGCCAGGCGATGAGCAGTTCTTC.

This clone was seen once. The chain has TRBV5-1 and TRBJ1-4; 10 bases match TRBD1. With 2 bases clipped from V and 5 bases from J, the junction kept 3 bases outside the gene matches. The germline gives CDR1 SGHRS, CDR2 YFSETQ. This CDR3 is built from 15 residues. CDR3 region: CASSFGTGENEKLFF. CDR3 bases: TGCGCCAGCAGCTTCGGGACAGGGGAAAATGAAAAACTGTTTTTT.

The V gene is TRBV5-1, the J gene TRBJ2-7; tentative D call: TRBD2 (5 bases). With 3 bases removed from V and 3 bases from J, the gap between germline ends came to 13 bases. Germline CDR1 reads SGHRS; CDR2 reads YFSETQ. The CDR3 totals 14 residues. The CDR3 loop is CASSSREPVYEQYF. The CDR3, as DNA: TGCGCCAGCAGCTCCCGGGAACCCGTCTACGAGCAGTACTTC. Based on the CDR3 plus reference TRBV5-1 and TRBJ2-7, the full variable domain is KAGVTQTPRYLIKTRGQQVTLSCSPISGHRSVSWYQQTPGQGLQFLFEYFSETQRNKGNFPGRFSGRQFSNSRSEMNVSTLELGDSALYLCASSSREPVYEQYFGPGTRLTVT.